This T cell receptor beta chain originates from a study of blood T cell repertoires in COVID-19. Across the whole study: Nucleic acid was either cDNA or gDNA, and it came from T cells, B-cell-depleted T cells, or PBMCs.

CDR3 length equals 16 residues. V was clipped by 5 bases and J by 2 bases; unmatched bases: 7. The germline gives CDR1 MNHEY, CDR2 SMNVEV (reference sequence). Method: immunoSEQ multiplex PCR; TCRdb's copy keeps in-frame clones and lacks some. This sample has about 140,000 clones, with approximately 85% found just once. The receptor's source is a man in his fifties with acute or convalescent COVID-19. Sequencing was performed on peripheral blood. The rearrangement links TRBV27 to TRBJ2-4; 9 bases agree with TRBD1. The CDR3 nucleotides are TGTGCCAGCAGTCCCGGACAGGGGCAGCCCAAAAACATTCAGTACTTC. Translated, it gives CASSPGQGQPKNIQYF.